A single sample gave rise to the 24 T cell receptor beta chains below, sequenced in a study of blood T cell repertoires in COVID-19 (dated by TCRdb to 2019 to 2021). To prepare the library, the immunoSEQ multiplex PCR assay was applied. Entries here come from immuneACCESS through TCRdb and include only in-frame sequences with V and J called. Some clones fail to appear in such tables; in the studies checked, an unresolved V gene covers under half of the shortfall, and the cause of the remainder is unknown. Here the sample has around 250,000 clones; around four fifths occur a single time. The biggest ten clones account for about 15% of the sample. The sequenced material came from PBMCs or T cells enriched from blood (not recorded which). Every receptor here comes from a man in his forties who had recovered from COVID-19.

CDR3 sequence: CASSQGTAGGMGEQFF. DNA for the CDR3: TGTGCCAGCAGCCAAGGGACAGCAGGGGGCATGGGTGAGCAGTTCTTC. The gene calls are TRBV3-1 (or the pseudogene TRBV3-2) and TRBJ2-1, with 8 positions matching TRBD1. The CDR3 sequence is 16 residues long. From germline, CDR1 is LGHDT and CDR2 YNNKEL (reference sequence). V shed 1 base, J shed 9 bases, and the junction held 11 bases outside the gene matches.

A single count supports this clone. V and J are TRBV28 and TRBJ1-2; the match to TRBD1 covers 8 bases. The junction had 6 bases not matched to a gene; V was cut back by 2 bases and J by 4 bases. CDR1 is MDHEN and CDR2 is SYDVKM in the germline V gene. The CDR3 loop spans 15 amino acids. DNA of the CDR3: TGTGCCAGCAGTTTACCAGGGGGCTCGATCTATGGCTACACCTTC. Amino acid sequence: CASSLPGGSIYGYTF.

The DNA of the CDR3 is TGTGCCAGCAGTGATCCGGGACAGATCTACGAGCAGTACTTC. Its protein is CASSDPGQIYEQYF. The genes are TRBV27 and TRBJ2-7; 7 bases are shared with TRBD1. The junction had 7 bases not matched to a gene; V was cut back by 5 bases and J by 3 bases. CDR1 and CDR2 (germline): MNHEY, SMNVEV (reference sequence). The CDR3 has 14 amino acids.

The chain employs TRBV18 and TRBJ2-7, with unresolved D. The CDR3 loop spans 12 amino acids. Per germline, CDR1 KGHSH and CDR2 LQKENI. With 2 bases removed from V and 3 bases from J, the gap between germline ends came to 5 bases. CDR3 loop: CASSPTGYEQYF. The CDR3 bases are TGTGCCAGCTCACCAACCGGCTACGAGCAGTACTTC. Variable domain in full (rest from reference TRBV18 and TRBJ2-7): NAGVMQNPRHLVRRRGQEARLRCSPMKGHSHVYWYRQLPEEGLKFMVYLQKENIIDESGMPKERFSAEFPKEGPSILRIQQVVRGDSAAYFCASSPTGYEQYFGPGTRLTVT.

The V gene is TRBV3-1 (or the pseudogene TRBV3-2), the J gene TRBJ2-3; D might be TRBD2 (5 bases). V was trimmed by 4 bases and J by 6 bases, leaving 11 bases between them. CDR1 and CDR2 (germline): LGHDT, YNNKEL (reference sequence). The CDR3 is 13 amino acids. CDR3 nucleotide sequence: TGTGCCAGCAGCCCCCCGGGGTCGGATACGCAGTATTTT. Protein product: CASSPPGSDTQYF.

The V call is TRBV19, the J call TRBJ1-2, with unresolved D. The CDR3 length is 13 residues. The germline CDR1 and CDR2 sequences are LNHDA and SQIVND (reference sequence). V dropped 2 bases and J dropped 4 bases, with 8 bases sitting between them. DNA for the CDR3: TGTGCCAGTAGTATAAACTGGAGCTATGGCTACACCTTC. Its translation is CASSINWSYGYTF.

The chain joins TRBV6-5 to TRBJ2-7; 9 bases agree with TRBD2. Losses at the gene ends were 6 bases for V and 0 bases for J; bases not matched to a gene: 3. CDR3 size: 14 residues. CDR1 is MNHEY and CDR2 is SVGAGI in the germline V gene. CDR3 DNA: TGTGCCAGCAGGCTTAGCGGGAGCTCCTACGAGCAGTACTTC. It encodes CASRLSGSSYEQYF.

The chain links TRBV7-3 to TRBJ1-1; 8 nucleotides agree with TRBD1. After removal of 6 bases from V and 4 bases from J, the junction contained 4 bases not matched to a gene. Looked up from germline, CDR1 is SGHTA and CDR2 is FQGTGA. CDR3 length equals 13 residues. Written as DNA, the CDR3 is TGTGCCAGCAGTTCAGGGGGCATCACTGAAGCTTTCTTT. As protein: CASSSGGITEAFF.

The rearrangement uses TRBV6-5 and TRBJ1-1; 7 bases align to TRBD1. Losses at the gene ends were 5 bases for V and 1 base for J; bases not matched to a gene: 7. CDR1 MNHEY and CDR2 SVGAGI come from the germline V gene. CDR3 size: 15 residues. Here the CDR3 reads CASSRRGQANTEAFF. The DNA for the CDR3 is TGTGCCAGCAGTAGAAGGGGGCAGGCGAACACTGAAGCTTTCTTT.

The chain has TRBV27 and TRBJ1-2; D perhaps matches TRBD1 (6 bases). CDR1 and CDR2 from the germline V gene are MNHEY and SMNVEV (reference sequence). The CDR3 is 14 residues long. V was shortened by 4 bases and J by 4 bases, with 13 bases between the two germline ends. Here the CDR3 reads CASSYRDRRYGYTF. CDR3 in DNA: TGTGCCAGCAGTTACAGGGACCGACGCTATGGCTACACCTTC.

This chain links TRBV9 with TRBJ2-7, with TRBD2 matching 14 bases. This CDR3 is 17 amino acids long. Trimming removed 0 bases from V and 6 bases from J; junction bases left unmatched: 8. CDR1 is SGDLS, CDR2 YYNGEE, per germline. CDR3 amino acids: CASSVGMGLAGDGEQYF. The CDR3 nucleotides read TGTGCCAGCAGCGTAGGGATGGGACTAGCGGGGGATGGCGAGCAGTACTTC. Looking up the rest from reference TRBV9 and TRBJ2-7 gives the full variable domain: DSGVTQTPKHLITATGQRVTLRCSPRSGDLSVYWYQQSLDQGLQFLIQYYNGEERAKGNILERFSAQQFPDLHSELNLSSLELGDSALYFCASSVGMGLAGDGEQYFGPGTRLTVT.

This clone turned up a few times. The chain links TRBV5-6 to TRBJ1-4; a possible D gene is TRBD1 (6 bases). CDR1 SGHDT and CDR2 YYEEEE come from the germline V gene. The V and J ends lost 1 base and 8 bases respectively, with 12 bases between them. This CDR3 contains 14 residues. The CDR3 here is CASSLTGPYEKLFF. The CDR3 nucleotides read TGTGCCAGCAGCTTGACAGGGCCGTACGAAAAACTGTTTTTT.

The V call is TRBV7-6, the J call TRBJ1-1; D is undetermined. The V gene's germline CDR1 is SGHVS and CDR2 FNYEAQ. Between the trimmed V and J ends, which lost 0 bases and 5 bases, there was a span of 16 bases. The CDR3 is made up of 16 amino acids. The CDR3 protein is CASSLAAAQLSTEAFF. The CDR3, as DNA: TGTGCCAGCAGCTTAGCCGCGGCCCAGTTGAGTACTGAAGCTTTCTTT.

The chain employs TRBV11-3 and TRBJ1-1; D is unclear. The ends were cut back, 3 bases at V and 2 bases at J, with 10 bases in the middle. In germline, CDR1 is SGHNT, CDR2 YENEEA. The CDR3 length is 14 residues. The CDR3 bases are TGTGCCAGCAGCTTTTCTGGACTCAACACTGAAGCTTTCTTT. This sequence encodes CASSFSGLNTEAFF.

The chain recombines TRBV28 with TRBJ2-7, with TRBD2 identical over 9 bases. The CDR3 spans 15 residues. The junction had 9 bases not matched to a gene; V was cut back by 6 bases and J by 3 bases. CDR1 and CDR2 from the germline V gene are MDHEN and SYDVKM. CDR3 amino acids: CASSGGGGSGYEQYF. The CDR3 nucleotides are TGTGCCAGCAGCGGCGGGGGGGGTAGCGGCTACGAGCAGTACTTC.

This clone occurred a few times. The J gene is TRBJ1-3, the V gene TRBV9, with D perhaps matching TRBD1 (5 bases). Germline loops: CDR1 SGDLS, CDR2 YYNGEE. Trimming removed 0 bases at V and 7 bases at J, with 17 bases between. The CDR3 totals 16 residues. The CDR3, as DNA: TGTGCCAGCAGCGTAGGGGGCTCACCGGGAGCGAACACCATATATTTT. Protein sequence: CASSVGGSPGANTIYF.

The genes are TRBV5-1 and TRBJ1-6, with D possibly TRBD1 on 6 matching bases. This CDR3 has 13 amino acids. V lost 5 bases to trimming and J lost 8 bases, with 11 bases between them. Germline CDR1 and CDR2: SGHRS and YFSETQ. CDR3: CASSWTADSPLHF. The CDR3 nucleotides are TGCGCCAGCAGTTGGACAGCAGATTCACCCCTCCACTTT. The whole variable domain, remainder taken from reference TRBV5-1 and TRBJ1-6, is KAGVTQTPRYLIKTRGQQVTLSCSPISGHRSVSWYQQTPGQGLQFLFEYFSETQRNKGNFPGRFSGRQFSNSRSEMNVSTLELGDSALYLCASSWTADSPLHFGNGTRLTVT.

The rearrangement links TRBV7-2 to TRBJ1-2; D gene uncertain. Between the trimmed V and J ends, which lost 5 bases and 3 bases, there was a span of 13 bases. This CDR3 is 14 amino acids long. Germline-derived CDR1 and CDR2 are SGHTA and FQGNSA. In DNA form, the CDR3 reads TGTGCCAGCAGCACCCGTTCCTCAGACTATGGCTACACCTTC. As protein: CASSTRSSDYGYTF.

The DNA for the CDR3 is TGCAGCGTTGAAGATCCGCTAGCGGGGGGGCTCGAGCAGTACTTC. This gives the protein CSVEDPLAGGLEQYF. The chain links TRBV29-1 to TRBJ2-7; the match to TRBD2 covers 12 bases. Germline loops: CDR1 SQVTM, CDR2 ANQGSEA. The CDR3 extends over 15 amino acids. With 0 bases clipped from V and 6 bases from J, the junction kept 6 bases outside the gene matches.

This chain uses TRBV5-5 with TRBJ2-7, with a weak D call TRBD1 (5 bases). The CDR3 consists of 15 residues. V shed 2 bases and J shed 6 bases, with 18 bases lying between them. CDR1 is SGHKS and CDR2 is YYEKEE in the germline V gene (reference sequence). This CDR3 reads CASSFLSGQSSEQYF. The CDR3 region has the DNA TGTGCCAGCAGCTTTTTGTCCGGACAAAGCTCCGAGCAGTACTTC.

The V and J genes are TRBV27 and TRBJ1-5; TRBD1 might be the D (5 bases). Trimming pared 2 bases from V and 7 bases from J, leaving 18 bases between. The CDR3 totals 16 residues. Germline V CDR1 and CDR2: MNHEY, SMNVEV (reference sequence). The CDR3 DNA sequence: TGTGCCAGCAGTTTAATCCCGGACAACAACTTACAGCCCCAGCATTTT. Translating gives CASSLIPDNNLQPQHF.

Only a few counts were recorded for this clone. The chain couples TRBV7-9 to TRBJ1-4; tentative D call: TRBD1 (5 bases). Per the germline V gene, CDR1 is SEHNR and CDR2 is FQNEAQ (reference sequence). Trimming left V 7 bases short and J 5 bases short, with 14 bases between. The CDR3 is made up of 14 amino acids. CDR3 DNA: TGTGCCAGCACCTTGGGCGGGACCAATGAAAAACTGTTTTTT. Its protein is CASTLGGTNEKLFF.

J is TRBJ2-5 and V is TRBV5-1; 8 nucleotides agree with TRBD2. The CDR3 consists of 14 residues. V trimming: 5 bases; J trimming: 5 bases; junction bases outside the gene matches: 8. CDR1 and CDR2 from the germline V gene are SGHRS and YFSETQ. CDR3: CASRDGLALETQYF. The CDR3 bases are TGCGCCAGCAGGGATGGACTAGCTTTGGAGACCCAGTACTTC.

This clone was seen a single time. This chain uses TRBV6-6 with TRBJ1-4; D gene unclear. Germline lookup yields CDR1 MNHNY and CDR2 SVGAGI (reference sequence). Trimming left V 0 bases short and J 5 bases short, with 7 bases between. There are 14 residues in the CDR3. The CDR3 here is CASSYSGGNEKLFF. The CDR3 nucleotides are TGTGCCAGCAGTTACTCGGGAGGGAATGAAAAACTGTTTTTT.